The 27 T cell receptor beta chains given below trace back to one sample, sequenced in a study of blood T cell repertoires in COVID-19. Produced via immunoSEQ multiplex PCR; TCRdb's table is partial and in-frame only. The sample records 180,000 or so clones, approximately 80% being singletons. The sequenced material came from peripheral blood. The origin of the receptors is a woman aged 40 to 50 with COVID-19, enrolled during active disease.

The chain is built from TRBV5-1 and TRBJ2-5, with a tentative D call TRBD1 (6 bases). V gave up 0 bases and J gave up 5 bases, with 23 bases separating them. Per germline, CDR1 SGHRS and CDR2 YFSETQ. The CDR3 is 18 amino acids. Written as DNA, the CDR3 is TGCGCCAGCAGCTTGGGGGGAACAGGGAAAGGGAATTCCGAGACCCAGTACTTC. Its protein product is CASSLGGTGKGNSETQYF.

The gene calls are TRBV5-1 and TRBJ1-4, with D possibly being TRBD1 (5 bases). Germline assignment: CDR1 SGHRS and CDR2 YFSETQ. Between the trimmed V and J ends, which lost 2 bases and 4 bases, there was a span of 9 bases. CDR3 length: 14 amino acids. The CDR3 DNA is TGCGCCAGCAGCTTCAGGGTTCTTAATGAAAAACTGTTTTTT. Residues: CASSFRVLNEKLFF.

The CDR3 DNA follows: TGTGCCAGCAGCCAAGATCAGGTCCGTGCAACAGATACGCAGTATTTT. This sequence encodes CASSQDQVRATDTQYF. This chain joins TRBV3-1 (or the pseudogene TRBV3-2) and TRBJ2-3; D ambiguous. Germline CDR1 LGHDT, CDR2 YNNKEL (reference sequence). Trimming stripped 0 bases from V and 3 bases from J, with 13 bases between. The CDR3 is made up of 16 amino acids.

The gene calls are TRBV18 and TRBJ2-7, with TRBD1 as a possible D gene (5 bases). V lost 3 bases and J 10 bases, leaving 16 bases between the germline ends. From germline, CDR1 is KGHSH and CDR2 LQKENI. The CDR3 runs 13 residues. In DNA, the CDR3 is TGTGCCAGCTCACCGGGGCAGGGCCTGGAACAGTACTTC. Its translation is CASSPGQGLEQYF.

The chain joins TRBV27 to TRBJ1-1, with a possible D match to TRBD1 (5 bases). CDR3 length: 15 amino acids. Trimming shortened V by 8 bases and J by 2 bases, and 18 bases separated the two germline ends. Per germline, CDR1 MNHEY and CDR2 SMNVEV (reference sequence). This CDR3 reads CASFPLGTINTEAFF. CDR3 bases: TGTGCCAGCTTCCCTCTCGGGACTATTAACACTGAAGCTTTCTTT.

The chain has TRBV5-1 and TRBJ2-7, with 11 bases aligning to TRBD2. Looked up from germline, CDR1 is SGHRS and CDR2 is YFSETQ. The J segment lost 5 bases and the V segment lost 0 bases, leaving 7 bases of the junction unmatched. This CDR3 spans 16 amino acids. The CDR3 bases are TGCGCCAGCAGCTTGGATATAGCGGGAGGGCCCCACGAGCAGTACTTC. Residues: CASSLDIAGGPHEQYF.

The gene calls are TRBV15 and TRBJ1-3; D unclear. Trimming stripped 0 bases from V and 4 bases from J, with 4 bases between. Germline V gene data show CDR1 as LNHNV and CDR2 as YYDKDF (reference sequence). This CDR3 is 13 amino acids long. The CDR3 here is CATSRDQGNTIYF. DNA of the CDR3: TGTGCCACCAGCAGAGATCAGGGAAACACCATATATTTT. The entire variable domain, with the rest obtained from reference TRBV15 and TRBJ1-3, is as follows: DAMVIQNPRYQVTQFGKPVTLSCSQTLNHNVMYWYQQKSSQAPKLLFHYYDKDFNNEADTPDNFQSRRPNTSFCFLDIRSPGLGDTAMYLCATSRDQGNTIYFGEGSWLTVV.

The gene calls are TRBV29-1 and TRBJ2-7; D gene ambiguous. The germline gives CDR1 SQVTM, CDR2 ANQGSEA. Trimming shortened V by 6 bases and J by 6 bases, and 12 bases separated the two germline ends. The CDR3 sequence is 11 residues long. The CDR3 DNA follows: TGCAGCGTGTTAGAGAAAGTCGAGCAGTACTTC. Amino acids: CSVLEKVEQYF.

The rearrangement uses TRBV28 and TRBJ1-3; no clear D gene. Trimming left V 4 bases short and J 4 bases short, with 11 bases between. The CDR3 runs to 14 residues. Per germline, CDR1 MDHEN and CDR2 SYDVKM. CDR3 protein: CASSSFRSGNTIYF. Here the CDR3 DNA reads TGTGCCAGCAGTTCGTTCAGGTCAGGAAACACCATATATTTT.

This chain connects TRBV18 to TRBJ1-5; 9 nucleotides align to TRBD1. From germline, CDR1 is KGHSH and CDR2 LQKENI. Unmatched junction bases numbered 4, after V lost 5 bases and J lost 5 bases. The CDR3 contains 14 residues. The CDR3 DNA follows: TGTGCCAGCTCAAACCGGGACAGGGATCAGCCCCAGCATTTT. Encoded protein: CASSNRDRDQPQHF. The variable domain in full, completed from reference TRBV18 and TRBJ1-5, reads NAGVMQNPRHLVRRRGQEARLRCSPMKGHSHVYWYRQLPEEGLKFMVYLQKENIIDESGMPKERFSAEFPKEGPSILRIQQVVRGDSAAYFCASSNRDRDQPQHFGDGTRLSIL.

DNA for the CDR3: TGCGCCAGCAGTCATCAGGGACTAGCGGGGGGGAACACCTACGAGCAGTACTTC. This codes for CASSHQGLAGGNTYEQYF. The J gene is TRBJ2-7, the V gene TRBV23-1; 16 bases map to TRBD2. TRBV23-1 has ORF status, its function being uncertain. This CDR3 region has 18 residues. J was trimmed by 2 bases and V by 3 bases; bases with no gene match: 7.

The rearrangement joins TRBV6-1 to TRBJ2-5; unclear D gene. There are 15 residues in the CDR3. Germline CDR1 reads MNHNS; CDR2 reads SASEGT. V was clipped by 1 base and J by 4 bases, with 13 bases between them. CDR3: CASSEDPRSRETQYF. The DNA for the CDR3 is TGTGCCAGCAGTGAAGACCCCCGGAGCAGAGAGACCCAGTACTTC.

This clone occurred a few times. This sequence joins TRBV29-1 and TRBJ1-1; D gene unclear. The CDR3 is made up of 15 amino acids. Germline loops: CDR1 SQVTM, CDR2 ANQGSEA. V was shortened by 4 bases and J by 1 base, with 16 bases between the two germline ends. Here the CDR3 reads CSVALGTDRNTEAFF. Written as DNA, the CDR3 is TGCAGCGTTGCGTTGGGTACAGATCGGAACACTGAAGCTTTCTTT.

The DNA of the CDR3 is TGTGCCAGCAGGGAGACAGTTCCCCAGACCCAGTACTTC. Translation: CASRETVPQTQYF. The genes are TRBV6-5 and TRBJ2-5; D possibly corresponds to TRBD1 (5 bases). The CDR3 contains 13 residues. Germline V gene sequence: CDR1 MNHEY, CDR2 SVGAGI. Trimming removed 6 bases from V and 6 bases from J, with 14 bases in between.

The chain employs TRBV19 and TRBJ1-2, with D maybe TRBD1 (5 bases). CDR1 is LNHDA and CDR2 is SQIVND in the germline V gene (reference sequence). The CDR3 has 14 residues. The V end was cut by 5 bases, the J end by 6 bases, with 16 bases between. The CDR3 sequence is CASSPNLGGDGYTF. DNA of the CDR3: TGTGCCAGTAGTCCTAACCTCGGGGGGGATGGCTACACCTTC.

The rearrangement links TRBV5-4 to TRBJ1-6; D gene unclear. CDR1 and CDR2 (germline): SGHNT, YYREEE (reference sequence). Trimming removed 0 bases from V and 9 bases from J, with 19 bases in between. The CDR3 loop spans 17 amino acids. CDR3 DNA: TGTGCCAGCAGCTTGGGCGGGCGTAGCCGGTGGGGTTCACCCCTCCACTTT. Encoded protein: CASSLGGRSRWGSPLHF.

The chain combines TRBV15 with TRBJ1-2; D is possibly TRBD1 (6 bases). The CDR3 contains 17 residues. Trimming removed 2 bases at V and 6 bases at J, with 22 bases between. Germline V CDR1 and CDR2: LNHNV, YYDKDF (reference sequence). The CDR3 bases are TGTGCCACCAGCAGATCAGCCTTCTCCGGGACATCGCATGGCTACACCTTC. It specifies CATSRSAFSGTSHGYTF.

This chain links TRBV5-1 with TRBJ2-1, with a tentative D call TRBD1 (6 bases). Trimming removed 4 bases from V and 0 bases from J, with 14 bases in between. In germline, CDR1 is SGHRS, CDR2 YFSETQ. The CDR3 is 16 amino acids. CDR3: CASSPGQLSSYNEQFF. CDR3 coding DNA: TGCGCCAGCAGCCCTGGACAGTTGAGCTCCTACAATGAGCAGTTCTTC. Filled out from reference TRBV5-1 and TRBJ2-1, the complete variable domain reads KAGVTQTPRYLIKTRGQQVTLSCSPISGHRSVSWYQQTPGQGLQFLFEYFSETQRNKGNFPGRFSGRQFSNSRSEMNVSTLELGDSALYLCASSPGQLSSYNEQFFGPGTRLTVL.

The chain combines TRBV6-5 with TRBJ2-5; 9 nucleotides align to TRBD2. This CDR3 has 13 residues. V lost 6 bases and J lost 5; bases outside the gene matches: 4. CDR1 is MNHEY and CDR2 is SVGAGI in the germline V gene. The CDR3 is CASRRGGGETQYF. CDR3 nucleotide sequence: TGTGCCAGCAGGCGGGGGGGCGGGGAGACCCAGTACTTC.

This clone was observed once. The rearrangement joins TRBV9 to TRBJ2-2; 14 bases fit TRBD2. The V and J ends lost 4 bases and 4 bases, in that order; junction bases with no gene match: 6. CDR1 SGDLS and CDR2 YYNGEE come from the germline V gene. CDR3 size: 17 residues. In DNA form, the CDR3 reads TGTGCCAGCAGCTTAGAAGGGACTAGCGGGAGCACCGGGGAGCTGTTTTTT. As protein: CASSLEGTSGSTGELFF. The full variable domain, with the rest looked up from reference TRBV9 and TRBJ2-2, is DSGVTQTPKHLITATGQRVTLRCSPRSGDLSVYWYQQSLDQGLQFLIQYYNGEERAKGNILERFSAQQFPDLHSELNLSSLELGDSALYFCASSLEGTSGSTGELFFGEGSRLTVL.

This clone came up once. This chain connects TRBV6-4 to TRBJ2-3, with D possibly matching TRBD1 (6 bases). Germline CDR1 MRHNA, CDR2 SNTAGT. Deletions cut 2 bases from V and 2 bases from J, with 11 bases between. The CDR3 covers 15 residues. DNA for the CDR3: TGTGCCAGCAGTGACAGGGACACACACACAGATACGCAGTATTTT. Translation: CASSDRDTHTDTQYF.

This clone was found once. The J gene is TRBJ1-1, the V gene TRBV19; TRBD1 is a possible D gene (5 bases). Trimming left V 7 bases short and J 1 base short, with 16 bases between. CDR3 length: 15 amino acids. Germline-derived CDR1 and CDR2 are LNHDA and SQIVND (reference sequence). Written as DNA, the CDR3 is TGTGCCAGTACCATCCGCGGGGGGGGGAACACTGAAGCTTTCTTT. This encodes CASTIRGGGNTEAFF.

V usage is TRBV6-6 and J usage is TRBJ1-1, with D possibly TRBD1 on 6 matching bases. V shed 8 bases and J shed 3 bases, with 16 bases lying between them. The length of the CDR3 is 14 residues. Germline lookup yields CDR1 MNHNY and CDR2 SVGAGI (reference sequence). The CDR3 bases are TGTGCCAGCTCTGGGACGGACAGCCACACTGAAGCTTTCTTT. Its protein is CASSGTDSHTEAFF.

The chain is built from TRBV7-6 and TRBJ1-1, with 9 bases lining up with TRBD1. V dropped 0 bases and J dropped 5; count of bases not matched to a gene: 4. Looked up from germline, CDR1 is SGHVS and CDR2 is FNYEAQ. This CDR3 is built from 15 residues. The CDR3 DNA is TGTGCCAGCAGCTTAGCGAGGACAGGGGCGACTGAAGCTTTCTTT. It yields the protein CASSLARTGATEAFF. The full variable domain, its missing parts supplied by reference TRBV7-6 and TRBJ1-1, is GAGVSQSPRYKVTKRGQDVALRCDPISGHVSLYWYRQALGQGPEFLTYFNYEAQQDKSGLPNDRFSAERPEGSISTLTIQRTEQRDSAMYRCASSLARTGATEAFFGQGTRLTVV.

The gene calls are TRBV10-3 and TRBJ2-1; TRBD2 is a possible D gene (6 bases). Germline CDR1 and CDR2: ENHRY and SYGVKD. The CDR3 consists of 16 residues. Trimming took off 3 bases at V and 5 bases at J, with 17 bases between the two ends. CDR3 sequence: CAISEVPGVLDNEQFF. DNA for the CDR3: TGTGCCATCAGTGAAGTTCCGGGAGTACTAGACAATGAGCAGTTCTTC.

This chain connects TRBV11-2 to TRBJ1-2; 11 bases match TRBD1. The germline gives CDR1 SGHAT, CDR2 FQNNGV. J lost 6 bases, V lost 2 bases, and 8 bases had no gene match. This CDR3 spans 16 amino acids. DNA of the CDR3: TGTGCCAGCAGCTTAACCCTCGGACAGGGGGCGAATGGCTACACCTTC. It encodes CASSLTLGQGANGYTF.

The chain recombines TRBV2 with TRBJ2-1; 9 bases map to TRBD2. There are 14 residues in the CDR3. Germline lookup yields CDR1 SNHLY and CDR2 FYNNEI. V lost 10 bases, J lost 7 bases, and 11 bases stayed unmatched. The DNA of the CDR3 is TGTGCCACATTTAGCGGGGGCAGGGGGAATGAGCAGTTCTTC. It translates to CATFSGGRGNEQFF.